Here is one T cell receptor beta chain with its context. The primer mix had 60 Vbeta and 13 Jbeta primers. Clones were sequenced by immunoSEQ multiplex PCR, and TCRdb holds only the in-frame ones, with some missing. The table shows approximately 130,000 clones, with approximately 80% occurring only once. This specimen belongs to a study of cytomegalovirus exposure and HLA in healthy donors. Germline CDR1 and CDR2: SGHAT and FQNNGV. The CDR3 covers 15 residues. V gave up 5 bases and J gave up 6 bases; unmatched junction bases: 9. This chain uses TRBV11-2 with TRBJ2-5, with TRBD1 matching over 10 bases. The source is a middle-aged woman in good health and CMV-seronegative. The sequencing input was PBMCs. The CDR3: CASSLRTGGQKTQYF. CDR3 bases: TGTGCCAGCAGCCTAAGGACAGGGGGGCAGAAGACCCAGTACTTC. Filled out from reference TRBV11-2 and TRBJ2-5, the complete variable domain reads EAGVAQSPRYKIIEKRQSVAFWCNPISGHATLYWYQQILGQGPKLLIQFQNNGVVDDSQLPKDRFSAERLKGVDSTLKIQPAKLEDSAVYLCASSLRTGGQKTQYFGPGTRLLVL.